Given below is one T cell receptor (beta chain) in context. Its antigen is currently unknown. The CDR3 totals 15 residues. CDR1 and CDR2 (germline): LGHNA, YSLEER. Deletions cut 0 bases from V and 8 bases from J, with 13 bases between. TCRdb independently ran MiXCR on the 5' RACE reads; one entry per CDR3 protein. The sample lists around 260,000 distinct CDR3 sequences; about 17% were seen once. The data were obtained in a study of T-cell memory formation after mild COVID-19. Study-level findings and limits: Still unconfirmed is whether the second-wave clones peaking on day 37 recognized SARS-CoV-2.

The specimen sequenced was PBMCs or a T cell subset sorted from them (not recorded which). The chain joins TRBV4-3 to TRBJ1-4; D is possibly TRBD1 (5 bases). The clonotype originates from a man aged 18 to 29 who had mild COVID-19 (a few samples of this study predate the infection). Cell type and time point are not known. CDR3 protein: CASSQDSGRKEKLFF. Here the CDR3 DNA reads TGCGCCAGCAGCCAAGATTCGGGACGTAAGGAAAAACTGTTTTTT.